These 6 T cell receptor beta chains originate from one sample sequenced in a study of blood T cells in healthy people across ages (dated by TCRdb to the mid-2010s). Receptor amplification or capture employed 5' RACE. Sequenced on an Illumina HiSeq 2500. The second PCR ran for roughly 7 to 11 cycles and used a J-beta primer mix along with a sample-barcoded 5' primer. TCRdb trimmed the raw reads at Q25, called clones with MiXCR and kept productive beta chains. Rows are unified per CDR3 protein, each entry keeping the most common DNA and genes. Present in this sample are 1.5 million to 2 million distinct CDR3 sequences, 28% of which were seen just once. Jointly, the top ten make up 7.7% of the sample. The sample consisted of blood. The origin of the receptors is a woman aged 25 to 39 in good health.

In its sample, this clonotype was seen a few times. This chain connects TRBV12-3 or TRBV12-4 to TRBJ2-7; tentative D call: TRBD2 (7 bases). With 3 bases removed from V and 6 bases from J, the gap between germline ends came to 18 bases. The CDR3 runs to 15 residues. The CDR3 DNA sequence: TGTGCCAGCAGTTTTTCCAATCTGGGGGGGGCCGAGCAGTACTTC. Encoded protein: CASSFSNLGGAEQYF.

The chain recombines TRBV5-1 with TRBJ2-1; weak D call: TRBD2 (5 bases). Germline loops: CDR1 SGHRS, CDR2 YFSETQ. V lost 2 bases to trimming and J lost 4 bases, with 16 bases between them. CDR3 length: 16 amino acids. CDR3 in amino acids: CASSFSSFGPYNEQFF. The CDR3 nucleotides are TGCGCCAGCAGCTTCTCTAGCTTCGGGCCGTACAATGAGCAGTTCTTC.

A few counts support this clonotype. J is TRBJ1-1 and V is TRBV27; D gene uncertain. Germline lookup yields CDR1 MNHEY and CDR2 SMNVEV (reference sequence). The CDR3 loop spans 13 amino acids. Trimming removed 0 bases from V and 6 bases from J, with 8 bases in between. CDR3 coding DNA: TGTGCCAGCAGTTTATCGCGGGGTTCTGAAGCTTTCTTT. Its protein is CASSLSRGSEAFF.

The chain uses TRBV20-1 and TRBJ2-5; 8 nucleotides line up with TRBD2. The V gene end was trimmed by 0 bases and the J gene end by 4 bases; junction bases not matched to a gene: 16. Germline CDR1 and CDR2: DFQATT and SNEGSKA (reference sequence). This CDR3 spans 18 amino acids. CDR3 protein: CSARDPGAGGSPPETQYF. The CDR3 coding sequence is TGCAGTGCTAGAGACCCGGGGGCGGGGGGATCTCCCCCAGAGACCCAGTACTTC.

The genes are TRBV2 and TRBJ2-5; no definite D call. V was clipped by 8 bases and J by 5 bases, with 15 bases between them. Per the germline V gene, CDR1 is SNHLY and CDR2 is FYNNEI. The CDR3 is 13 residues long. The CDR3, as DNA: TGTGCCAGCCTTTCGGAGCTCGGGGAGACCCAGTACTTC. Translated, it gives CASLSELGETQYF.

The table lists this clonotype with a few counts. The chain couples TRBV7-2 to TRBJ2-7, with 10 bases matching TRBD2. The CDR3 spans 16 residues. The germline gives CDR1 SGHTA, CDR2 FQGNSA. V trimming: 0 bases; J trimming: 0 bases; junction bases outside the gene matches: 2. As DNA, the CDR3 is TGTGCCAGCAGCTTAGCAAGCGGGAGGGCCTCCTACGAGCAGTACTTC. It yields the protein CASSLASGRASYEQYF.